This T cell receptor beta chain originates from a study of blood T cells in healthy people across ages. Broader study findings: Researchers report that TCR beta diversity correlated strongly with naive T cell percentage. Older age went with lower TCR beta diversity per million T cells, in a roughly linear way.

Next came a second PCR, run for about 7 to 12 cycles, which used a sample-barcoded 5' primer along with a J-beta primer mix. MiXCR, applied by TCRdb to the 5' RACE reads, yields one record per CDR3 protein. The sample carries fewer than 800,000 distinct CDR3 sequences, approximately 31% recorded once. The table lists this clonotype with many counts. Its antigen is currently unknown. CDR3 length equals 15 residues. Germline V CDR1 and CDR2: MNHEY, SMNVEV (reference sequence). Trimming shortened V by 1 base and J by 1 base, and 9 bases separated the two germline ends. Sequencing input: blood. This chain uses TRBV27 with TRBJ2-3; possible D gene TRBD1, 6 bases. The TCR originated in a woman of 80 years or more in good health. In DNA form, the CDR3 reads TGTGCCAGCAGTTTATTCGGACAGCGCACAGATACGCAGTATTTT. Its protein product is CASSLFGQRTDTQYF.